Described below is a single T cell receptor (beta chain) sequence and its context. Antigen unknown. The data derive from a study of T cell responses to AZD1222 COVID-19 vaccine. Overall study findings and caveats: White British people made up most donors, females outnumbered males, and clonal diversity was possibly underestimated. Just a handful of AZD1222 recipients were seropositive at baseline.

There are 15 residues in the CDR3. V was clipped by 2 bases and J by 4 bases, with 14 bases between them. Germline V CDR1 and CDR2: MNHNS, SASEGT. Data came from immunoSEQ multiplex PCR; TCRdb stores just in-frame clones and leaves some out. The repertoire holds nearly 90,000 clones, with around 88% as singletons. Sample: peripheral blood, taken on day 0 of MenACWY control vaccination. This receptor was identified in an adult in good health. The chain is built from TRBV6-1 and TRBJ1-1, with D perhaps TRBD1 (5 bases). The CDR3 spells CASSESQRGGTEAFF. In DNA form, the CDR3 reads TGTGCCAGCAGTGAAAGTCAGCGGGGGGGCACTGAAGCTTTCTTT.